The 16 T cell receptor beta chains reported below all come from one sample, sequenced in a study of vaccination effects on CD4 cells after COVID-19. Assay: immunoSEQ multiplex PCR; the TCRdb copy retains only in-frame clones and omits some. Among about 53,000 clones listed, 70% to 80% were seen once. With roughly 9 days of culture completed, CD4+ T cells were isolated. Their antigens remain unidentified. The sequences come from CD4+ T cells from PBMCs cultured without peptide, collected before COVID-19 vaccination. The receptors derive from a human donor who received a COVID-19 vaccine.

CDR3 loop: CASSVQGAHNSPLHF. As DNA, the CDR3 is TGTGCCAGCAGTGTTCAGGGGGCGCATAATTCACCCCTCCACTTT. The rearrangement uses TRBV2 and TRBJ1-6; 8 bases are shared with TRBD1. CDR3 length: 15 residues. Per the germline V gene, CDR1 is SNHLY and CDR2 is FYNNEI. Germline trimming cut 4 bases from V and 5 bases from J; bases unmatched to any gene: 4.

The chain combines TRBV14 with TRBJ1-2; 8 nucleotides align to TRBD1. CDR1 is SGHDN, CDR2 FVKESK, per germline. There are 15 residues in the CDR3. J lost 5 bases, V lost 4 bases, and 9 bases had no gene match. CDR3: CASSPGTTGGYGYTF. For the CDR3, the DNA is TGTGCCAGCAGCCCGGGGACCACAGGGGGGTATGGCTACACCTTC. The full variable domain, with the rest looked up from reference TRBV14 and TRBJ1-2, is EAGVTQFPSHSVIEKGQTVTLRCDPISGHDNLYWYRRVMGKEIKFLLHFVKESKQDESGMPNNRFLAERTGGTYSTLKVQPAELEDSGVYFCASSPGTTGGYGYTFGSGTRLTVV.

This rearrangement joins TRBV7-9 to TRBJ1-3, with TRBD1 as a possible D gene (6 bases). Trimming took 3 bases from V and 4 from J, leaving 25 bases between them. Germline lookup yields CDR1 SEHNR and CDR2 FQNEAQ (reference sequence). This CDR3 contains 19 residues. The CDR3 spells CASSLGGPGHTPYGNTIYF. CDR3 DNA sequence: TGTGCCAGCAGCTTGGGGGGTCCGGGACACACACCTTACGGAAACACCATATATTTT.

The chain uses TRBV28 and TRBJ1-2; 10 bases agree with TRBD1. The CDR3 is 15 residues long. V gave up 8 bases and J gave up 5 bases; unmatched junction bases: 11. CDR1 and CDR2 (germline): MDHEN, SYDVKM. The DNA for the CDR3 is TGTGCCAGCGCGAGGACAGGGGGGGTCGGATATGGCTACACCTTC. Its translation: CASARTGGVGYGYTF.

The gene calls are TRBV7-7 and TRBJ1-1; D not certain. The germline V and J ends were trimmed by 0 bases and 7 bases, with 9 bases remaining between them. The CDR3 has 13 amino acids. Germline CDR1 SSHAT, CDR2 FNYEAQ (reference sequence). CDR3 sequence (DNA): TGTGCCAGCAGCTTAGCGGCAGGAAATGAAGCTTTCTTT. Translating gives CASSLAAGNEAFF. The full variable domain, in which reference TRBV7-7 and TRBJ1-1 provide the parts outside the CDR3, is GAGVSQSPRYKVTKRGQDVTLRCDPISSHATLYWYQQALGQGPEFLTYFNYEAQPDKSGLPSDRFSAERPEGSISTLTIQRTEQRDSAMYRCASSLAAGNEAFFGQGTRLTVV.

This clone was recorded once. The genes are TRBV27 and TRBJ1-5; D gene uncertain. Germline CDR1 MNHEY, CDR2 SMNVEV (reference sequence). Trimming removed 5 bases from V and 1 base from J, with 12 bases in between. The CDR3 runs to 15 residues. The CDR3 loop reads CASSLGLNSNQPQHF. The CDR3 coding sequence is TGTGCCAGCAGTCTTGGGCTCAACAGCAATCAGCCCCAGCATTTT.

V gene TRBV3-1 (or the pseudogene TRBV3-2) combines with J gene TRBJ2-1; 11 nucleotides agree with TRBD2. The junction had 5 bases not matched to a gene; V was cut back by 5 bases and J by 8 bases. Germline CDR1 and CDR2: LGHDT and YNNKEL (reference sequence). The length of the CDR3 is 14 residues. This CDR3 reads CASSATSGGHEQFF. CDR3 coding DNA: TGTGCCAGCAGCGCTACTAGCGGGGGCCATGAGCAGTTCTTC.

This clone was observed a few times. V usage is TRBV4-1 and J usage is TRBJ1-5; D not resolved. Per the germline V gene, CDR1 is MGHRA and CDR2 is YSYEKL. CDR3 length equals 15 residues. Trimming pared 2 bases from V and 3 bases from J, leaving 11 bases between. This CDR3 reads CASSQQADFNQPQHF. CDR3 in DNA: TGCGCCAGCAGCCAACAAGCAGATTTCAATCAGCCCCAGCATTTT.

V and J are TRBV6-5 and TRBJ2-1; 11 positions match TRBD2. The CDR3 runs to 14 residues. CDR1 and CDR2 from the germline V gene are MNHEY and SVGAGI. The junction had 2 bases not matched to a gene; V was cut back by 5 bases and J by 5 bases. The CDR3 DNA sequence: TGTGCCAGCAGTAAACTAGCGGGGGACAATGAGCAGTTCTTC. Encoded protein: CASSKLAGDNEQFF.

The table lists this clone with a few counts. CDR3 region: CASSQGLELTDTQYF. The DNA of the CDR3 is TGTGCCAGCAGCCAAGGACTAGAGCTCACAGATACGCAGTATTTT. The J gene is TRBJ2-3, the V gene TRBV3-1 (or the pseudogene TRBV3-2), with D perhaps TRBD2 (6 bases). The V and J ends lost 1 base and 2 bases respectively, with 10 bases between them. Germline V lookup: CDR1 LGHDT, CDR2 YNNKEL (reference sequence). The length of the CDR3 is 15 residues.

V and J are TRBV2 and TRBJ2-7; D gene unclear. From germline, CDR1 is SNHLY and CDR2 FYNNEI. This CDR3 comprises 13 residues. The ends were cut back, 7 bases at V and 5 bases at J, with 15 bases in the middle. The CDR3 region has the DNA TGTGCCAGCACCCAAGTGGTCCTACACGAGCAGTACGTC. Protein sequence: CASTQVVLHEQYV.

Worth noting for this clone: At one boundary the junction diverges from the germline segment, which might be a read error. V gene TRBV7-3 combines with J gene TRBJ2-5, with 9 bases lining up with TRBD2. The CDR3 consists of 16 residues. CDR1 and CDR2 (germline): SGHTA, FQGTGA. In nucleotides, the CDR3 is TGTGCCAGCAGCCTAACGACTAGCGGTTCGCAAGAGACCCAGTACTTC. Its protein product is CASSLTTSGSQETQYF.

V is TRBV7-9 and J is TRBJ1-5; 8 bases are shared with TRBD1. The CDR3 contains 15 residues. Trimming removed 5 bases from V and 2 bases from J; junction bases left unmatched: 5. CDR1 is SEHNR, CDR2 FQNEAQ, per germline (reference sequence). The CDR3 spells CASSRQGSGNQPQHF. In DNA form, the CDR3 reads TGTGCCAGCAGCAGACAGGGGTCGGGCAATCAGCCCCAGCATTTT.

CDR3 in amino acids: CASSRQGAAGYTF. CDR3 bases: TGTGCCAGTAGTCGACAGGGGGCGGCTGGCTACACCTTC. This chain connects TRBV19 to TRBJ1-2, with 10 bases matching TRBD1. The CDR3 spans 13 residues. The V segment lost 5 bases and the J segment 7 bases; nucleotides outside the gene matches: 4. Germline V CDR1 and CDR2: LNHDA, SQIVND (reference sequence).

This chain connects TRBV7-9 to TRBJ2-1; D is possibly TRBD2 (6 bases). The CDR3 is made up of 16 amino acids. Between the trimmed V and J ends, which lost 6 bases and 0 bases, there was a span of 15 bases. From germline, CDR1 is SEHNR and CDR2 FQNEAQ (reference sequence). DNA for the CDR3: TGTGCCAGCAGTCAATACCGACTAGGCTCCTACAATGAGCAGTTCTTC. As protein: CASSQYRLGSYNEQFF.

The chain employs TRBV5-1 and TRBJ1-1; tentatively, D is TRBD1 (6 bases). The germline gives CDR1 SGHRS, CDR2 YFSETQ. V lost 0 bases, J lost 3 bases, and 9 bases lay in between. CDR3 length: 14 amino acids. The CDR3 DNA is TGCGCCAGCAGCTTGGCACAGGGATACACTGAAGCTTTCTTT. Its translation is CASSLAQGYTEAFF.